This TCR beta chain was identified in a study of cytomegalovirus exposure and HLA in healthy donors. Findings and limits, study-wide: Several of the most significant clusters appeared, in a later analysis, to be linked to common viral pathogens.

CDR3 length: 13 residues. CDR1 is ENHRY and CDR2 is SYGVKD in the germline V gene. J was trimmed by 2 bases and V by 10 bases; bases with no gene match: 7. PCR involved 60 Vbeta and 13 Jbeta primers. TCRdb's copy holds only in-frame clones and misses some; the assay was immunoSEQ multiplex PCR. The table includes about 140,000 clones, roughly 81% detected once. The donors gave bone marrow, and they were healthy. Though probably carrying unrecorded immune exposures, donors were nominally healthy at sampling. Concerning this clone itself: Its antigen is currently unknown.

The receptor's source is a female donor in good health and CMV-seronegative. The chain carries TRBV10-3 and TRBJ2-7; 8 bases are a match to TRBD2. The source material was PBMCs. CDR3 in amino acids: CATRTSSTYEQYF. As DNA, the CDR3 is TGTGCCACCCGGACTAGCAGCACCTACGAGCAGTACTTC.